The 23 T cell receptor beta chains in this list originate from one sample, sequenced in a study of blood T cells in healthy people across ages. It was with a sample-barcoded 5' primer and a J-beta primer mix that a second PCR of roughly 6 to 12 cycles was run. TCRdb fed the 5' RACE reads into MiXCR, producing one record per CDR3 protein. Of fewer than 1.5 million distinct CDR3 sequences in the sample, around two fifths were seen once. Sequenced material: blood. The receptors come from a woman between 18 and 29 years old in good health.

The rearrangement links TRBV11-2 to TRBJ2-7; 8 nucleotides agree with TRBD1. The end of the DNA is better explained by TRBJ2-5, so the J call may be wrong. This CDR3 has 16 residues. Germline V gives CDR1 SGHAT, CDR2 FQNNGV. The CDR3: CASSPPRGDRKETQYF. In DNA form, the CDR3 reads TGTGCCAGCAGCCCCCCGAGGGGGGACAGGAAAGAGACCCAGTACTTC.

This clonotype was recorded a few times. This may arise from a read error, as a much more abundant clone is one base away. The chain joins TRBV7-9 to TRBJ2-7, with D possibly TRBD2 on 6 matching bases. CDR1 is SEHNR and CDR2 is FQNEAQ in the germline V gene (reference sequence). The V end was cut by 5 bases, the J end by 0 bases, with 11 bases between. The length of the CDR3 is 14 residues. In DNA form, the CDR3 reads TGTGCCAGCAGCCCTAGCGAGAGCTCCTACGAGCAGTACTTC. This codes for CASSPSESSYEQYF. The complete variable domain, with remaining parts taken from reference TRBV7-9 and TRBJ2-7, reads DTGVSQNPRHKITKRGQNVTFRCDPISEHNRLYWYRQTLGQGPEFLTYFQNEAQLEKSRLLSDRFSAERPKGSFSTLEIQRTEQGDSAMYLCASSPSESSYEQYFGPGTRLTVT.

The gene calls are TRBV2 and TRBJ1-2; the D is unclear. The V and J ends lost 3 bases and 4 bases respectively, with 3 bases between them. The CDR3 has 11 residues. Germline values: CDR1 SNHLY, CDR2 FYNNEI. CDR3 loop: CASSDTYGYTF. The CDR3 DNA sequence: TGTGCCAGCAGTGATACCTATGGCTACACCTTC.

This chain uses TRBV6-5 with TRBJ2-7; TRBD1 matches at 9 bases. This CDR3 region has 17 residues. The germline V gene has CDR1 MNHEY and CDR2 SVGAGI. V shed 4 bases, J shed 0 bases, and the junction held 10 bases outside the gene matches. The CDR3 DNA reads TGTGCCAGCAGTTTCCGGGACAGGGTGCTTAGCTCCTACGAGCAGTACTTC. Encoded protein: CASSFRDRVLSSYEQYF.

The chain links TRBV3-1 to TRBJ2-4, with 8 bases matching TRBD2. Germline CDR1 LGHDT, CDR2 YNNKEL (reference sequence). V lost 8 bases and J lost 0; bases outside the gene matches: 9. The CDR3 extends over 16 amino acids. For the CDR3, the DNA is TGTGCCAGCGGCCCAAGCGGGAGTAAAGCCAAAAACATTCAGTACTTC. This codes for CASGPSGSKAKNIQYF.

The genes are TRBV7-9 and TRBJ1-1; 7 bases align to TRBD1. Germline CDR1 reads SEHNR; CDR2 reads FQNEAQ (reference sequence). Trimming removed 2 bases from V and 4 bases from J; junction bases left unmatched: 13. The CDR3 covers 17 residues. The CDR3 DNA reads TGTGCCAGCAGCTTAACCCAGGGAAAGGGGGCCTTCACTGAAGCTTTCTTT. Translation gives CASSLTQGKGAFTEAFF.

Comment on this clonotype: The junction departs from the called germline gene at one end, perhaps through a read error. This chain connects TRBV12-3 or TRBV12-4 to TRBJ2-5; tentatively, D is TRBD1 (6 bases). The CDR3 length is 13 residues. This CDR3 is CASSFGGQEAQYF. The CDR3, as DNA: TGTGCCAGCAGTTTTGGGGGCCAAGAGGCCCAGTACTTC.

Concerning this clonotype: One end of the junction does not line up with germline, which may come from a read error. The rearrangement uses TRBV6-2 or TRBV6-3 and TRBJ2-5, with 8 bases identical to TRBD2. The CDR3 extends over 14 amino acids. The germline CDR1 and CDR2 sequences are MNHEY and SVGEGT. The CDR3 is CASSTTSGVPEQYF. CDR3 sequence (DNA): TGTGCCAGCAGTACAACTAGCGGAGTCCCCGAGCAGTATTTC.

The chain carries TRBV5-5 and TRBJ1-5; 10 nucleotides match TRBD1. CDR1 and CDR2 (germline): SGHKS, YYEKEE (reference sequence). The CDR3 runs 20 residues. The V and J ends lost 2 bases and 2 bases, in that order; junction bases with no gene match: 16. CDR3 nucleotides: TGTGCCAGCAGCTTTCAGGGGGGACAGGGGACAAGTCGAGGCAATCAGCCCCAGCATTTT. Its translation is CASSFQGGQGTSRGNQPQHF.

The genes are TRBV7-8 and TRBJ1-6, with 9 bases lining up with TRBD1. The J segment lost 6 bases and the V segment lost 5 bases, leaving 14 bases of the junction unmatched. The germline CDR1 and CDR2 sequences are SGHVS and FQNEAQ. The CDR3 is made up of 18 amino acids. CDR3 nucleotide sequence: TGTGCCAGCAGCCGGGACAGGGAATTCCCCTCGAGTAATTCACCCCTCCACTTT. As protein: CASSRDREFPSSNSPLHF.

This clonotype was picked up a small number of times. V and J are TRBV3-1 and TRBJ2-3; D gene unclear. Per the germline V gene, CDR1 is LGHDT and CDR2 is YNNKEL (reference sequence). The CDR3 loop spans 12 amino acids. V was clipped by 7 bases and J by 1 base, with 6 bases between them. This CDR3 is CASKYGTDTQYF. For the CDR3, the DNA is TGTGCCAGCAAGTACGGCACAGATACGCAGTATTTT.

This clonotype appeared a few times. This chain joins TRBV2 and TRBJ2-7; a weak D match, TRBD2 (6 bases). This CDR3 region has 14 residues. From germline, CDR1 is SNHLY and CDR2 FYNNEI. V was shortened by 8 bases and J by 2 bases, with 16 bases between the two germline ends. The CDR3 coding sequence is TGTGCCAGCCAAACGCAGGAGGGTGCCTACGAGCAGTACTTC. Translating it yields CASQTQEGAYEQYF.

The rearrangement links TRBV20-1 to TRBJ2-1; possibly TRBD1 for D (5 bases). The germline V gene encodes CDR1 DFQATT and CDR2 SNEGSKA (reference sequence). V lost 6 bases and J lost 6, with 18 bases in between. This CDR3 region has 14 residues. CDR3 protein: CSADKGARLNEQFF. The CDR3 DNA is TGCAGTGCGGACAAAGGGGCCCGCCTCAATGAGCAGTTCTTC.

In its sample, this clonotype was seen a few times. This chain joins TRBV29-1 and TRBJ2-5; the match to TRBD2 covers 11 bases. The CDR3 extends over 15 amino acids. Losses at the gene ends were 4 bases for V and 0 bases for J; bases not matched to a gene: 4. CDR1 and CDR2 (germline): SQVTM, ANQGSEA. CDR3 sequence (DNA): TGCAGCGTTGTTCCGACTAGCGGGGACCAAGAGACCCAGTACTTC. It codes for CSVVPTSGDQETQYF.

Details on this clonotype: A junction boundary mismatches the germline segment, possibly from a read error. V gene TRBV4-2 combines with J gene TRBJ2-1; TRBD2 aligns across 10 bases. Germline CDR1 is LGHNA and CDR2 is YNFKEQ. CDR3 length: 17 amino acids. The CDR3, as DNA: TGTGCCGGCAGCCAACACCTAGCGGGGGATCGTCTCAATGAGCAGTTCTTC. It codes for CAGSQHLAGDRLNEQFF.

The rearrangement uses TRBV7-6 and TRBJ2-1; 13 bases are a match to TRBD2. This CDR3 has 16 amino acids. V dropped 1 base and J dropped 7; count of bases not matched to a gene: 4. Germline loops: CDR1 SGHVS, CDR2 FNYEAQ. CDR3 loop: CASSLGTSGSLNEQFF. CDR3 sequence (DNA): TGTGCCAGCAGCTTAGGGACTAGCGGGAGTCTGAATGAGCAGTTCTTC.

This clonotype was seen just once. One end of the junction does not line up with germline, which may come from a read error. As DNA, the CDR3 is TGCAGTGCTACCTCGGCACGCCTTGGGGACATTCGGTACTTC. It specifies CSATSARLGDIRYF. The genes are TRBV20-1 and TRBJ2-4, with a possible D match to TRBD1 (6 bases). The CDR3 totals 14 residues. Per the germline V gene, CDR1 is DFQATT and CDR2 is SNEGSKA (reference sequence).

The table lists this clonotype with a few counts. The CDR3 region has the DNA TGTGCCAGCAGCCACCAAGGACAGGGAAGAGCCAACGTCCTGACTTTC. Translation: CASSHQGQGRANVLTF. The rearrangement links TRBV14 to TRBJ2-6, with TRBD1 matching over 8 bases. The CDR3 contains 16 residues. Germline trimming cut 3 bases from V and 7 bases from J; bases unmatched to any gene: 8. Germline V gives CDR1 SGHDN, CDR2 FVKESK.

This clonotype was picked up many times. The chain is built from TRBV7-2 and TRBJ2-1; 10 bases line up with TRBD2. Germline CDR1 reads SGHTA; CDR2 reads FQGNSA. The CDR3 spans 17 residues. V gave up 2 bases and J gave up 0 bases; unmatched junction bases: 4. The chain's CDR3 is CASSLRTSGSSYNEQFF. The CDR3 DNA sequence: TGTGCCAGCAGCTTACGGACTAGCGGAAGCTCCTACAATGAGCAGTTCTTC.

The chain combines TRBV12-3 or TRBV12-4 with TRBJ2-1; D ambiguous. The J call may not be correct, given that the DNA end is closer to TRBJ2-7. CDR3 length: 17 residues. CDR3 loop: CASSRNPFRSSYNEQYF. The DNA of the CDR3 is TGTGCCAGCAGTAGGAACCCCTTTCGAAGCTCCTACAATGAGCAGTACTTC.

The V and J genes are TRBV11-2 and TRBJ2-4, with D perhaps matching TRBD2 (5 bases). CDR3 length: 13 amino acids. Trimming took 1 base from V and 7 from J, leaving 8 bases between them. Germline V gene data show CDR1 as SGHAT and CDR2 as FQNNGV. The CDR3 loop reads CASSLVLANIQYF. Here the CDR3 DNA reads TGTGCCAGCAGCTTAGTGTTAGCGAACATTCAGTACTTC. The full variable domain, completed using reference TRBV11-2 and TRBJ2-4, is EAGVAQSPRYKIIEKRQSVAFWCNPISGHATLYWYQQILGQGPKLLIQFQNNGVVDDSQLPKDRFSAERLKGVDSTLKIQPAKLEDSAVYLCASSLVLANIQYFGAGTRLSVL.

This chain uses TRBV6-5 with TRBJ1-5; the D is unclear. Looked up from germline, CDR1 is MNHEY and CDR2 is SVGAGI. The CDR3 covers 13 residues. Trimming cost V 0 bases and J 3 bases, with 3 bases left between them. The CDR3 nucleotides read TGTGCCAGCAGTTACTCGCACAATCAGCCCCAGCATTTT. Residues: CASSYSHNQPQHF.

The chain is built from TRBV7-9 and TRBJ2-7, with TRBD2 as a possible D gene (5 bases). CDR3 size: 15 residues. In germline, CDR1 is SEHNR, CDR2 FQNEAQ (reference sequence). Trimming removed 8 bases at V and 3 bases at J, with 20 bases between. CDR3: CASPLPDQEGYEQYF. The CDR3 nucleotides are TGTGCCAGCCCCCTCCCTGATCAAGAGGGCTACGAGCAGTACTTC.